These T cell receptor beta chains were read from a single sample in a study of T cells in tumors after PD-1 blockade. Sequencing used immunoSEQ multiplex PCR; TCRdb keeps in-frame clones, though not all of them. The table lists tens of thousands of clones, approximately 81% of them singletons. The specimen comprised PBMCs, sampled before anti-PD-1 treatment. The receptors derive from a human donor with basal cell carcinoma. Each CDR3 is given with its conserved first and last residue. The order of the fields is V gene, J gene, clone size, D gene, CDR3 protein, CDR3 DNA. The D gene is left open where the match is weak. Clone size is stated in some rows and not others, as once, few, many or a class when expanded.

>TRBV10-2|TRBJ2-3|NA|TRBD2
CASSLGLAGNSRTDTQYF
TGCGCCAGCAGTTTGGGACTAGCGGGGAACTCTCGCACAGATACGCAGTATTTT
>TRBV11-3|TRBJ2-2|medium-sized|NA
CASSLYRNTGELFF
TGTGCCAGCAGCTTGTACAGGAACACCGGGGAGCTGTTTTTT
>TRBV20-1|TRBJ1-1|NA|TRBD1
CSASRTGSLNTEAFF
TGCAGTGCTAGTAGGACAGGGTCGTTGAACACTGAAGCTTTCTTT
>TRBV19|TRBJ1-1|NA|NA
CASSMGAGSITEAFF
TGTGCCAGTAGTATGGGGGCCGGGTCTATCACTGAAGCTTTCTTT
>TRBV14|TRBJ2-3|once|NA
CASSHTRGAPADTQYF
TGTGCCAGCAGCCACACTCGAGGGGCCCCGGCAGATACGCAGTATTTT
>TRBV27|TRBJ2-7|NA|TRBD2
CASSFWAGGSYEQYF
TGTGCCAGCAGTTTTTGGGCGGGGGGGTCCTACGAGCAGTACTTC
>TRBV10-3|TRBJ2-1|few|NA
CAISESMAGSSYNEQFF
TGTGCCATCAGTGAGTCGATGGCGGGGAGCTCCTACAATGAGCAGTTCTTC
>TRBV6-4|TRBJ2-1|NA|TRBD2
CASSPGTTNEQFF
TGTGCCAGCAGCCCCGGGACTACTAATGAGCAGTTCTTC
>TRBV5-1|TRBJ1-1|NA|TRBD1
CASSLGTGEPEAFF
TGCGCCAGCAGCTTGGGTACAGGGGAACCTGAAGCTTTCTTT
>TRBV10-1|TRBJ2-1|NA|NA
CASSDPGAVNEQFF
TGCGCCAGCAGTGATCCGGGGGCGGTGAATGAGCAGTTCTTC
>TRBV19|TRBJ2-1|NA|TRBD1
CASTRDRQNNEQFF
TGTGCCAGTACCCGGGACAGGCAAAACAATGAGCAGTTCTTC
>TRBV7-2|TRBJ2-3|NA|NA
CASSQRRATDTQYF
TGTGCCAGCAGCCAGAGAAGGGCCACAGATACGCAGTATTTT
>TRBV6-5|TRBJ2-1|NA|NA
CASTGSYNEQFF
TGTGCCAGCACGGGCAGCTACAATGAGCAGTTCTTC
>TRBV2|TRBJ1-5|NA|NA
CASSETGNSNQPQHF
TGTGCCAGCAGTGAAACAGGAAATAGCAATCAGCCCCAGCATTTT
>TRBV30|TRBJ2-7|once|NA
CAWTTGGTPSYEQYF
TGTGCCTGGACTACTGGGGGGACTCCCTCCTACGAGCAGTACTTC
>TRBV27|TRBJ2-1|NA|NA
CASSWGAPDYNEQFF
TGTGCCAGCAGTTGGGGGGCGCCAGATTACAATGAGCAGTTCTTC
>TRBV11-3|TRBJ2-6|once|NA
CASSLAGSGANVLTF
TGTGCCAGCAGCTTGGCCGGTTCTGGGGCCAACGTCCTGACTTTC
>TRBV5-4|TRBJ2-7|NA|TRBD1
CASSLGQGDAEQYF
TGTGCCAGCAGCTTGGGACAGGGGGACGCCGAGCAGTACTTC
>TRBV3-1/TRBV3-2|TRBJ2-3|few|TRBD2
CASTPGLGTDTQYF
TGTGCCAGCACCCCGGGACTAGGCACAGATACGCAGTATTTT
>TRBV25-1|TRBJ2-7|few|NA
CASSQLVGEQYF
TGTGCCAGCAGTCAACTAGTGGGGGAGCAGTACTTC
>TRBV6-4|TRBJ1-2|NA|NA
CASSAVSYGYTF
TGTGCCAGCAGCGCCGTGAGTTATGGCTACACCTTC
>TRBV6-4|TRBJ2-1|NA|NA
CASRDDTPYNEQFF
TGTGCCAGCAGGGATGATACACCCTACAATGAGCAGTTCTTC
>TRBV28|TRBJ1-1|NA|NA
CASSPPLGSITEAFF
TGTGCCAGCAGTCCCCCCTTGGGCAGTATCACTGAAGCTTTCTTT
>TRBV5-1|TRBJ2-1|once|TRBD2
CASSLGTSGGYEQFF
TGCGCCAGCAGCTTGGGGACTAGCGGGGGGTATGAGCAGTTCTTC
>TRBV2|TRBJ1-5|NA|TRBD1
CASMDRGNQPQHF
TGTGCCAGCATGGACAGGGGTAATCAGCCCCAGCATTTT
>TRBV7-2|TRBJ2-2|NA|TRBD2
CASSLRRLAGVTNTGELFF
TGTGCCAGCAGCTTACGGCGACTAGCGGGGGTAACGAACACCGGGGAGCTGTTTTTT
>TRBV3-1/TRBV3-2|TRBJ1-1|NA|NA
CASSPNSVEAFF
TGTGCCAGCAGCCCAAATTCGGTTGAAGCTTTCTTT
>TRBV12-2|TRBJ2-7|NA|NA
CASRSRTSGRIYEQYF
TGTGCAAGTCGCTCGCGGACTAGCGGGAGAATTTACGAGCAGTACTTC
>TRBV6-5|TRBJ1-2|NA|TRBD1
CASSTRTGRNYGYTF
TGTGCCAGCAGTACCCGGACAGGGCGAAACTATGGCTACACCTTC
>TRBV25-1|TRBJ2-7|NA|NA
CASSPGYRNYEQYF
TGTGCCAGCAGTCCAGGCTACAGGAACTACGAGCAGTACTTC
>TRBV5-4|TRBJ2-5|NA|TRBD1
CASSALGQGTETQYF
TGTGCCAGCAGCGCTCTCGGACAGGGAACAGAGACCCAGTACTTC
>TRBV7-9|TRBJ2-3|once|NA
CASSPPGTDTQYF
TGTGCCAGCAGCCCCCCGGGGACAGATACGCAGTATTTT
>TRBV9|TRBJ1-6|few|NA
CASSVAPGSHSPLHF
TGTGCCAGCAGCGTAGCCCCGGGAAGCCATTCACCCCTCCACTTT
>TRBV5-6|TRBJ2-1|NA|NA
CASSLSGSYNEQFF
TGTGCCAGCAGCTTGTCCGGGTCCTACAATGAGCAGTTCTTC
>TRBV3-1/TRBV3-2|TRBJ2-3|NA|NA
CASSQAWGGTTDTQYF
TGTGCCAGCAGCCAAGCTTGGGGGGGCACCACAGATACGCAGTATTTT
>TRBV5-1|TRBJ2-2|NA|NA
CASSGGSFTGELFF
TGCGCCAGCAGCGGCGGAAGTTTCACCGGGGAGCTGTTTTTT
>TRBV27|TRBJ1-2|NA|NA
CASSLAAGVDGYTF
TGTGCCAGCAGTTTAGCAGCCGGGGTTGATGGCTACACCTTC